A selection of T cell receptor beta chains follows, all from one sample in a study of CXCR3-negative and CXCR3-positive naive CD8 T cells. With the 5' RACE reads reprocessed, TCRdb shows one record per CDR3 protein and no DNA. The table lists roughly 140,000 distinct CDR3 sequences. Input material: naive CXCR3+ CD8+ T cells from blood. The receptors were gathered from a human donor in good health. Some clones in this sample may be carry-over from other donors' samples. The CDR3 runs from the conserved cysteine through the conserved F or W.

J gene | V gene | CDR3 protein
TRBJ1-2 | TRBV7-9 | CASSLGQPVNYGYTF
TRBJ2-7 | TRBV7-7 | CASTGAAGSYEQYF
TRBJ2-1 | TRBV29-1 | CSAWGQDSNEQFF
TRBJ2-1 | TRBV29-1 | CSVDLGSILYEQFF
TRBJ2-2 | TRBV7-9 | CASSLADGELFF
TRBJ2-1 | TRBV7-2 | CASSPETFVQFSYNEQFF
TRBJ2-6 | TRBV20-1 | CSARDPSSGANVLTF
TRBJ2-2 | TRBV19 | CASSIVGGQVPTGELFF
TRBJ2-1 | TRBV7-9 | CASSPAQLAGDNEQFF
TRBJ2-7 | TRBV5-5 | CASSLWLAGTEQYF
TRBJ2-2 | TRBV2 | CASSETASGPTGELFF
TRBJ2-7 | TRBV4-3 | CASSQSSGTNYEQYF
TRBJ1-2 | TRBV7-3 | CASSLTYPPGAGGYTF
TRBJ2-7 | TRBV19 | CASSGRLSYEQYF
TRBJ2-5 | TRBV7-2 | CASSLDLETQYF